The TCR beta chain under discussion was sequenced for a study of T-cell memory formation after mild COVID-19. Study-level information: Largely, TCR clusters stayed within a single donor.

Each CDR3 protein gets one entry after TCRdb re-called the 5' RACE reads with MiXCR. The table includes fewer than 650,000 distinct CDR3 sequences, about a fifth detected once. There are a few counts of this clonotype. V gave up 3 bases and J gave up 15 bases, with 18 bases separating them. This CDR3 is built from 13 residues. The germline V gene has CDR1 LGHDT and CDR2 YNNKEL (reference sequence). The sequencing input was PBMCs or a T cell subset sorted from them (not recorded which). This clonotype was obtained from an adult woman who had mild COVID-19 (a few samples of this study predate the infection). Cell type and time point are not known. This chain joins TRBV3-1 and TRBJ2-1; D tentatively fits TRBD1 or TRBD2 (5 bases each). CDR3 in amino acids: CASSHMDGTPPFF. As DNA, the CDR3 is TGTGCCAGCAGCCACATGGACGGGACCCCCCCGTTCTTC.